This TCR beta chain was captured by sequencing in a study of beta chain features in type 1 diabetes. The wider study: Regarding age, gender and cell yields, patients proved similar to healthy donors. Findings of the study overall: Type 1 diabetes patients had moderately but significantly shorter TCRB CDR3s in all four CD4+ subsets. VDJ junctions from type 1 diabetes patients carried fewer insertions and larger deletions.

CDR1 and CDR2 (germline): MDHEN, SYDVKM. The V gene lost 2 bases and the J gene lost 0 bases, with 10 bases spanning the gap. This CDR3 is 16 amino acids long. Sorted populations all had greater than 95% purity. Expressed TCRB transcripts were sequenced, since all the RNA that had been isolated was reverse transcribed. The table came from immunoSEQ multiplex PCR; TCRdb's copy has only in-frame clones and leaves some out. The sample shows about 25,000 clones, about 71% of them seen only once. Turning to this clone: The antigen remains unidentified.

This clonotype was sampled from a middle-aged woman with type 1 diabetes. The material sequenced was stem cell memory CD4+ T cells from blood. V gene TRBV28 combines with J gene TRBJ2-2, with TRBD2 as a possible D gene (5 bases). In DNA form, the CDR3 reads TGTGCCAGCAGTTTAGGATGGGGAGCGAACACCGGGGAGCTGTTTTTT. It codes for CASSLGWGANTGELFF.